Each of the 23 T cell receptor beta chains below was sequenced from the same sample in a study of Graves' ophthalmopathy and Graves' hyperthyroidism. Beta-chain TCR CDR3 regions were amplified from RNA transcripts. HTBI primers served in a first-round RT-PCR, which a second-round multiplex PCR followed. TCRdb ran MiXCR on the multiplex PCR reads and lists one entry per CDR3 protein. The sample includes around 660,000 distinct CDR3 sequences, about 38% of them seen just once. Sequencing was done on a sample of peripheral blood. The origin of the receptors is an adult man with Graves' ophthalmopathy.

On this clonotype itself: The conserved closing phenylalanine or tryptophan is absent in this CDR3, likely reflecting a read error. No DNA is shown, since the ends of the CDR3 on it are uncertain; the CDR3 is the one TCRdb lists. The V call is TRBV10-3, the J call TRBJ1-6. In germline, CDR1 is ENHRY, CDR2 SYGVKD. The CDR3 is 13 residues long, ends included. CDR3 sequence: CASRDGPYLPIHL.

About this clonotype itself: The conserved final phenylalanine or tryptophan is absent from the CDR3, which likely points to a read error. The DNA is left out, because the CDR3 cannot be placed on it with certainty; the CDR3 is given as TCRdb lists it. V gene TRBV19 combines with J gene TRBJ1-6; the table's D call of TRBD1 was not tested on the DNA. CDR1 LNHDA and CDR2 SQIVND come from the germline V gene (reference sequence). The CDR3 is 10 amino acids long, termini counted. CDR3: CASRRQDPNY.

This clonotype has ten or more counts. The V call is TRBV5-4, the J call TRBJ1-1; D is possibly TRBD1 (6 bases). Germline V lookup: CDR1 SGHNT, CDR2 YYREEE (reference sequence). The CDR3 totals 15 residues. With 0 bases removed from V and 10 bases from J, the gap between germline ends came to 19 bases. The CDR3 bases are TGTGCCAGCAGCTTGGAAGGGACAAAGGTCTATGGAGCTTTCTTT. Its protein is CASSLEGTKVYGAFF.

V is TRBV19 and J is TRBJ2-5; 8 bases are shared with TRBD1. In germline, CDR1 is LNHDA, CDR2 SQIVND (reference sequence). V lost 5 bases, J lost 4 bases, and 9 bases stayed unmatched. The CDR3 contains 15 residues. DNA of the CDR3: TGTGCCAGTAGTGACAGGGGAGATTACCGAGAGACCCAGTACTTC. Translating it yields CASSDRGDYRETQYF. Using reference TRBV19 and TRBJ2-5 for the parts outside the CDR3, the full variable domain is DGGITQSPKYLFRKEGQNVTLSCEQNLNHDAMYWYRQDPGQGLRLIYYSQIVNDFQKGDIAEGYSVSREKKESFPLTVTSAQKNPTAFYLCASSDRGDYRETQYFGPGTRLLVL.

The chain uses TRBV30 and TRBJ1-1; D is uncertain. The CDR3 spans 14 residues. In germline, CDR1 is GTSNPN, CDR2 SVGIG (reference sequence). The V end was cut by 4 bases, the J end by 1 base, with 13 bases between. The CDR3 loop reads CAWTGLPGNTEAFF. In DNA, the CDR3 is TGTGCCTGGACGGGCCTTCCCGGGAACACTGAAGCTTTCTTT.

The chain has TRBV25-1 and TRBJ2-5, with D tentatively TRBD1 (6 bases). The ends were cut back, 8 bases at V and 1 base at J, with 14 bases in the middle. Germline V lookup: CDR1 MGHDK, CDR2 SYGVNS. The CDR3 is 14 amino acids. CDR3 protein: CASSPRQVQETQYF. In nucleotides, the CDR3 is TGTGCCAGCTCACCTAGACAGGTCCAAGAGACCCAGTACTTC.

The rearrangement joins TRBV15 to TRBJ1-4; D call uncertain. V gave up 0 bases and J gave up 12 bases, with 2 bases separating them. This CDR3 contains 10 residues. Per germline, CDR1 LNHNV and CDR2 YYDKDF (reference sequence). The CDR3 protein is CATSRDELFF. The CDR3 DNA reads as TGTGCCACCAGCAGAGATGAACTGTTTTTT.

This chain connects TRBV10-3 to TRBJ1-2; D not certain. CDR1 is ENHRY, CDR2 SYGVKD, per germline. The CDR3 is 17 amino acids. V gave up 5 bases and J gave up 3 bases, with 22 bases separating them. This CDR3 reads CAISHEYPNSEDYGYTF. The CDR3 nucleotides are TGTGCCATCAGTCACGAGTATCCGAACAGTGAAGACTATGGCTACACCTTC.

As regards this clonotype: A much larger clonotype is one base distant, so this may be a read error. The chain recombines TRBV24-1 with TRBJ1-6, with D perhaps TRBD1 (5 bases). The CDR3 covers 14 residues. In germline, CDR1 is KGHDR, CDR2 SFDVKD. The CDR3 sequence: CASRRQGDNPPLHF. In nucleotides, the CDR3 is TGTGCCAGCAGGCGGCAGGGTGATAATCCACCCCTCCACTTT.

The V and J genes are TRBV2 and TRBJ2-5; D is perhaps TRBD1 (6 bases). TRBJ2-1 explains the end of the DNA better; the J call may be wrong. Germline V gives CDR1 SNHLY, CDR2 FYNNEI. The CDR3 has 13 residues. The CDR3 nucleotides are TGTGCCAGCAGTGAGGGACGGGACATTGAGCAGTTCTTC. Translated, it gives CASSEGRDIEQFF.

This clonotype was found many times. V is TRBV29-1 and J is TRBJ1-3; maybe TRBD1 (5 bases). The CDR3 is 15 amino acids. CDR1 and CDR2 (germline): SQVTM, ANQGSEA. V was shortened by 0 bases and J by 5 bases, with 14 bases between the two germline ends. The CDR3 region is CSVEERGGLRNTIYF. The CDR3 coding sequence is TGCAGCGTTGAAGAACGGGGGGGACTCCGAAACACCATATATTTT. The full variable domain, in which reference TRBV29-1 and TRBJ1-3 provide the parts outside the CDR3, is SAVISQKPSRDICQRGTSLTIQCQVDSQVTMMFWYRQQPGQSLTLIATANQGSEATYESGFVIDKFPISRPNLTFSTLTVSNMSPEDSSIYLCSVEERGGLRNTIYFGEGSWLTVV.

This clonotype was seen repeatedly, ten times or more. The chain couples TRBV7-2 to TRBJ1-4; a weak D match, TRBD1 (5 bases). The germline V gene has CDR1 SGHTA and CDR2 FQGNSA. The V end lost 4 bases, the J end lost 7 bases, and 16 bases lay between the germline ends. The CDR3 length is 15 residues. As DNA, the CDR3 is TGTGCCAGCAGCTCACCGCGGGACGCTCCTGAAAAACTGTTTTTT. This translates into CASSSPRDAPEKLFF. The full variable domain, in which reference TRBV7-2 and TRBJ1-4 provide the parts outside the CDR3, is GAGVSQSPSNKVTEKGKDVELRCDPISGHTALYWYRQSLGQGLEFLIYFQGNSAPDKSGLPSDRFSAERTGGSVSTLTIQRTQQEDSAVYLCASSSPRDAPEKLFFGSGTQLSVL.

There are a few counts of this clonotype. V and J are TRBV7-6 and TRBJ2-7; 10 bases are shared with TRBD1. Germline V CDR1 and CDR2: SGHVS, FNYEAQ. With V trimmed by 5 bases and J by 9 bases, 4 bases remained unmatched. The CDR3 is made up of 12 amino acids. The CDR3 sequence: CASSPGTGAQYF. In nucleotides, the CDR3 is TGTGCCAGCAGCCCCGGGACAGGGGCGCAGTACTTC.

The chain links TRBV19 to TRBJ2-2; possibly TRBD1 for D (6 bases). Deletions cut 6 bases from V and 4 bases from J, with 12 bases between. The germline V gene has CDR1 LNHDA and CDR2 SQIVND (reference sequence). The CDR3 has 14 residues. CDR3 in amino acids: CASSQGHPTGELFF. In nucleotides, the CDR3 is TGTGCCAGTAGCCAGGGACATCCCACCGGGGAGCTGTTTTTT.

About this clonotype itself: The junction departs from germline at one end; a sequencing error may be responsible. The V and J genes are TRBV7-9 and TRBJ2-7; 12 bases are a match to TRBD1. The germline V gene has CDR1 SEHNR and CDR2 FQNEAQ (reference sequence). The CDR3 runs to 17 residues. CDR3 loop: CASSPERGTGGSYQQYF. The DNA for the CDR3 is TGTGCCAGCAGCCCGGAGAGGGGGACAGGGGGCTCCTACCAGCAGTACTTC.

The sample holds many counts of this clonotype. The rearrangement links TRBV12-3 or TRBV12-4 to TRBJ1-2, with D possibly being TRBD1 (6 bases). The CDR3 has 12 residues. V lost 2 bases to trimming and J lost 8 bases, with 9 bases between them. The CDR3 sequence: CASSLLGGGYTF. CDR3 bases: TGTGCCAGCAGTTTATTAGGGGGAGGCTACACCTTC.

This clonotype showed up many times. The chain is built from TRBV20-1 and TRBJ1-4; D gene ambiguous. This CDR3 has 14 amino acids. Deletions cut 6 bases from V and 3 bases from J, with 14 bases between. Germline lookup yields CDR1 DFQATT and CDR2 SNEGSKA (reference sequence). CDR3 coding DNA: TGCAGTGCGGAGACACCTCTCCCTAATGAAAAACTGTTTTTT. Translated, it gives CSAETPLPNEKLFF.

A word on this clonotype: The conserved closing phenylalanine or tryptophan is absent in this CDR3, likely reflecting a read error. The chain's CDR3 is CASSQRDRSGYTL. CDR3 bases: TGTGCCAGCAGCCAGAGGGACAGGTCTGGCTACACCCTC. The chain carries TRBV25-1 and TRBJ1-2; 8 bases agree with TRBD1. Germline V gives CDR1 MGHDK, CDR2 SYGVNS. J lost 7 bases, V lost 6 bases, and 7 bases had no gene match. The CDR3 is 13 residues long.

This clonotype was observed many times. The chain is built from TRBV20-1 and TRBJ2-5; D may be TRBD2 (6 bases). Germline V gene data show CDR1 as DFQATT and CDR2 as SNEGSKA (reference sequence). The CDR3 is made up of 12 amino acids. With 6 bases removed from V and 2 bases from J, the gap between germline ends came to 10 bases. DNA of the CDR3: TGCAGTGCAGCCGGGGGTCAAGAGACCCAGTACTTC. Amino acids: CSAAGGQETQYF.

The chain joins TRBV7-2 to TRBJ2-1; D is uncertain. Per germline, CDR1 SGHTA and CDR2 FQGNSA. This CDR3 contains 12 residues. V lost 3 bases and J 5 bases, leaving 5 bases between the germline ends. This CDR3 reads CASSFVDNEQFF. The CDR3 bases are TGTGCCAGCAGCTTTGTTGACAATGAGCAGTTCTTC.

The chain recombines TRBV25-1 with TRBJ2-5; D is possibly TRBD2 (5 bases). Deletions cut 1 base from V and 9 bases from J, with 15 bases between. CDR3 size: 14 residues. Germline loops: CDR1 MGHDK, CDR2 SYGVNS. The CDR3 here is CASSESGVGQPQYF. The CDR3 bases are TGTGCCAGCAGTGAATCCGGGGTGGGTCAGCCCCAGTACTTC. Together with reference TRBV25-1 and TRBJ2-5, the CDR3 gives the full variable domain: EADIYQTPRYLVIGTGKKITLECSQTMGHDKMYWYQQDPGMELHLIHYSYGVNSTEKGDLSSESTVSRIRTEHFPLTLESARPSHTSQYLCASSESGVGQPQYFGPGTRLLVL.

The rearrangement joins TRBV2 to TRBJ1-5, with TRBD1 matching 8 bases. Germline V gene lookup returns CDR1 SNHLY and CDR2 FYNNEI. The CDR3 runs to 14 residues. With 6 bases clipped from V and 3 bases from J, the junction kept 4 bases outside the gene matches. CDR3 in amino acids: CASSGQGINQPQHF. Here the CDR3 DNA reads TGTGCCAGCAGCGGACAGGGTATCAATCAGCCCCAGCATTTT.

This clonotype has a count of ten or more. CDR3 in amino acids: CAINTDPSNTGELFF. CDR3 coding DNA: TGTGCCATCAATACTGACCCATCGAACACCGGGGAGCTGTTTTTT. The chain combines TRBV10-3 with TRBJ2-2; no clear D gene. The germline V and J ends were trimmed by 7 bases and 0 bases, with 12 bases remaining between them. The CDR3 loop spans 15 amino acids. Germline CDR1 and CDR2: ENHRY and SYGVKD.